The 6 T cell receptor beta chains reported below all come from one sample, sequenced in a study of CD8+ T cells in alopecia areata. Reverse transcribed after extraction, RNA yielded cDNA as the sequencing template. Sequenced by immunoSEQ multiplex PCR; TCRdb stores in-frame clones only, minus some. The data hold fewer than 250,000 clones, with approximately 56% observed a single time. Treatment denoted: oral pan-JAK inhibitor, 5-10 mg twice daily. This specimen was CD4+ T cells sorted from blood, taken at week 4, from a patient treated with tofacitinib. Receptor source: a human donor with alopecia areata.

The J gene is TRBJ1-1, the V gene TRBV29-1; D is possibly TRBD1 (6 bases). This CDR3 contains 15 residues. Per germline, CDR1 SQVTM and CDR2 ANQGSEA. V lost 6 bases to trimming and J lost 1 base, with 18 bases between them. Written as DNA, the CDR3 is TGCAGCGTGCGGGGAGTGGGGGGCGCGAACACTGAAGCTTTCTTT. Translating it yields CSVRGVGGANTEAFF.

The chain recombines TRBV29-1 with TRBJ2-1, with 7 bases lining up with TRBD1. Germline loops: CDR1 SQVTM, CDR2 ANQGSEA. V trimming: 2 bases; J trimming: 6 bases; junction bases outside the gene matches: 4. The CDR3 extends over 13 amino acids. CDR3 region: CSVESPGGNEQFF. CDR3 bases: TGCAGCGTTGAATCCCCAGGGGGCAATGAGCAGTTCTTC.

Only a few counts were recorded for this clone. The genes are TRBV30 and TRBJ2-3, with 7 bases matching TRBD2. The CDR3 totals 14 residues. With 6 bases clipped from V and 0 bases from J, the junction kept 6 bases outside the gene matches. Per the germline V gene, CDR1 is GTSNPN and CDR2 is SVGIG (reference sequence). The CDR3 nucleotides are TGTGCCTGTCTAGCGGACACTAGCACAGATACGCAGTATTTT. It encodes CACLADTSTDTQYF.

The genes are TRBV30 and TRBJ2-7; 8 bases line up with TRBD1. The ends lost 2 bases at V and 7 bases at J; junction bases unmatched: 4. Germline CDR1 reads GTSNPN; CDR2 reads SVGIG (reference sequence). The CDR3 sequence is 12 residues long. The CDR3 region is CAWSTGTGEQYF. The DNA of the CDR3 is TGTGCCTGGAGTACCGGGACAGGAGAGCAGTACTTC.

The J gene is TRBJ2-6, the V gene TRBV29-1; D not certain. The CDR3 totals 15 residues. Germline V CDR1 and CDR2: SQVTM, ANQGSEA. V was trimmed by 5 bases and J by 0 bases, leaving 11 bases between them. CDR3 nucleotide sequence: TGCAGCGTTCGGACGGGCCTCTCTGGGGCCAACGTCCTGACTTTC. This codes for CSVRTGLSGANVLTF.

This clone was seen a few times. The V gene is TRBV25-1, the J gene TRBJ1-2; D gene unclear. Germline V gives CDR1 MGHDK, CDR2 SYGVNS. Trimming pared 4 bases from V and 2 bases from J, leaving 11 bases between. This CDR3 is 14 amino acids long. The CDR3 sequence: CASSGAGLNYGYTF. The CDR3 region has the DNA TGTGCCAGCAGTGGGGCCGGGCTCAACTATGGCTACACCTTC.